The 22 T cell receptor beta chains below come from one sample, sequenced in a study of CD8+ T cells in alopecia areata. TCR sequencing used cDNA made by reverse transcription of extracted RNA. Sequencing was performed with immunoSEQ multiplex PCR; in TCRdb, only in-frame clones are kept and a portion is missing. The sample includes 200,000 to 250,000 clones, about 40% of them seen just once. Treatment denoted: oral pan-JAK inhibitor, 5-10 mg twice daily. The sequenced sample was CD4+ T cells sorted from blood, obtained at approximately week 36, from a patient treated with tofacitinib. The receptor set was obtained from a human donor with alopecia areata.

V and J are TRBV4-2 and TRBJ2-6, with D perhaps assigned TRBD1 or TRBD2 (5 bases each). V lost 2 bases and J lost 2, with 7 bases in between. CDR3 length equals 15 residues. The germline gives CDR1 LGHNA, CDR2 YNFKEQ. CDR3 in amino acids: CASSQRGAGANVLTF. The CDR3 DNA sequence: TGTGCCAGCAGCCAAAGAGGGGCTGGGGCCAACGTCCTGACTTTC.

The CDR3 is CASSAQEDSYNEQFF. The CDR3 bases are TGTGCCAGCAGCGCCCAGGAGGACTCCTACAATGAGCAGTTCTTC. The chain combines TRBV9 with TRBJ2-1; maybe TRBD2 (5 bases). Germline V gives CDR1 SGDLS, CDR2 YYNGEE. The CDR3 contains 15 residues. Trimming took 3 bases from V and 0 from J, leaving 10 bases between them.

The count of this clone is one. This rearrangement joins TRBV30 to TRBJ2-6; D possibly corresponds to TRBD2 (6 bases). V gave up 1 base and J gave up 6 bases, with 22 bases separating them. The CDR3 covers 18 residues. Germline CDR1 is GTSNPN and CDR2 is SVGIG (reference sequence). The CDR3 sequence is CAWSALGLLEGEANVLTF. CDR3 bases: TGTGCCTGGAGTGCCCTGGGACTCCTAGAAGGTGAGGCCAACGTCCTGACTTTC.

In this sample, this clone turned up a few times. The chain joins TRBV28 to TRBJ2-7; TRBD2 is a possible D gene (5 bases). Germline CDR1 and CDR2: MDHEN and SYDVKM. V gave up 5 bases and J gave up 7 bases, with 21 bases separating them. This CDR3 region has 15 residues. CDR3 DNA sequence: TGTGCCAGCAGTCAACACACGAGGGTTTTCCGGGAGCAGTACTTC. It specifies CASSQHTRVFREQYF.

V is TRBV30 and J is TRBJ1-1; no firm D call. This CDR3 region has 13 residues. The V gene lost 2 bases and the J gene lost 1 base, with 8 bases spanning the gap. Germline CDR1 GTSNPN, CDR2 SVGIG (reference sequence). CDR3 nucleotides: TGTGCCTGGAGTCGGACGGGGAACACTGAAGCTTTCTTT. Amino acid sequence: CAWSRTGNTEAFF.

The J gene is TRBJ1-2, the V gene TRBV28, with D tentatively TRBD1 (6 bases). Germline CDR1 MDHEN, CDR2 SYDVKM. The CDR3 totals 15 residues. V dropped 6 bases and J dropped 3 bases, with 17 bases sitting between them. The CDR3 here is CASRTPEGEYYGYTF. CDR3 bases: TGTGCCAGCAGGACCCCCGAGGGGGAATACTATGGCTACACCTTC.

The rearrangement uses TRBV6-5 and TRBJ1-5; the D is unclear. Germline V lookup: CDR1 MNHEY, CDR2 SVGAGI. Trimming shortened V by 0 bases and J by 4 bases, and 4 bases separated the two germline ends. The CDR3 consists of 13 residues. CDR3 residues: CASSYSRNQPQHF. The CDR3 DNA reads as TGTGCCAGCAGTTACTCGAGGAATCAGCCCCAGCATTTT.

The J gene is TRBJ2-6, the V gene TRBV25-1; D not certain. Germline CDR1 reads MGHDK; CDR2 reads SYGVNS. CDR3 length: 13 residues. The ends were cut back, 5 bases at V and 1 base at J, with 3 bases in the middle. The CDR3 reads CASSFSGANVLTF. The CDR3 DNA follows: TGTGCCAGCAGTTTTTCTGGGGCCAACGTCCTGACTTTC.

This clone was counted a few times. The chain recombines TRBV29-1 with TRBJ2-1; D is uncertain. CDR3 size: 13 residues. Trimming pared 2 bases from V and 8 bases from J, leaving 13 bases between. Per germline, CDR1 SQVTM and CDR2 ANQGSEA. The chain's CDR3 is CSVEPQVMDEQFF. The CDR3 nucleotides read TGCAGCGTTGAACCCCAGGTAATGGATGAGCAGTTCTTC.

Here the CDR3 DNA reads TGCGCCAGCAGTCAATTAACTCTTCGACAGGGTTTATGGGATACGCAGTATTTT. Translation: CASSQLTLRQGLWDTQYF. The chain carries TRBV23-1 and TRBJ2-3; 7 nucleotides align to TRBD1. TRBV23-1 is flagged as an ORF with uncertain function. The CDR3 has 18 residues. V lost 1 base and J lost 6; bases outside the gene matches: 16.

This chain uses TRBV4-3 with TRBJ2-7; 12 bases are a match to TRBD2. This CDR3 has 15 amino acids. The ends lost 2 bases at V and 7 bases at J; junction bases unmatched: 6. Germline CDR1 and CDR2: LGHNA and YSLEER. CDR3 protein: CASSQLAGGPGEQYF. DNA of the CDR3: TGCGCCAGCAGCCAACTAGCGGGAGGGCCTGGAGAGCAGTACTTC.

The chain couples TRBV29-1 to TRBJ1-2, with a weak D call TRBD1 (5 bases). Per germline, CDR1 SQVTM and CDR2 ANQGSEA. The CDR3 is 14 amino acids. V was trimmed by 5 bases and J by 8 bases, leaving 21 bases between them. Here the CDR3 reads CSVIKAGLGRGYTF. The CDR3 bases are TGCAGCGTTATTAAGGCAGGGTTAGGGAGGGGCTACACCTTC. Full variable domain (outside the CDR3, taken from reference TRBV29-1 and TRBJ1-2): SAVISQKPSRDICQRGTSLTIQCQVDSQVTMMFWYRQQPGQSLTLIATANQGSEATYESGFVIDKFPISRPNLTFSTLTVSNMSPEDSSIYLCSVIKAGLGRGYTFGSGTRLTVV.

The V call is TRBV4-2, the J call TRBJ2-7; D unclear. Looked up from germline, CDR1 is LGHNA and CDR2 is YNFKEQ. CDR3 length: 12 amino acids. Trimming took off 6 bases at V and 5 bases at J, with 11 bases between the two ends. The CDR3 nucleotides read TGTGCCAGCAGGGCTCCGACGGACGAGCAGTACTTC. Translating it yields CASRAPTDEQYF.

The gene calls are TRBV29-1 and TRBJ2-7; 11 nucleotides match TRBD2. CDR1 is SQVTM and CDR2 is ANQGSEA in the germline V gene. Trimming at V came to 7 bases and at J to 1 base, leaving 6 bases not matched to a gene. The CDR3 runs to 14 residues. The CDR3 loop is CSAALAGDSYEQYF. The CDR3 DNA follows: TGCAGCGCGGCACTAGCGGGAGATTCCTACGAGCAGTACTTC.

In its sample, this clone was seen a few times. The rearrangement links TRBV23-1 to TRBJ1-5, with D perhaps matching TRBD1 (5 bases). TRBV23-1 is filed as an ORF, its function uncertain. The CDR3 totals 14 residues. Trimming cost V 4 bases and J 7 bases, with 14 bases left between them. CDR3 protein: CASSPPTRGQPQHF. The CDR3 DNA is TGCGCCAGCAGTCCCCCAACAAGGGGACAGCCCCAGCATTTT.

This clone was picked up a small number of times. The rearrangement links TRBV29-1 to TRBJ1-4; tentative D call: TRBD1 (5 bases). The germline V gene has CDR1 SQVTM and CDR2 ANQGSEA. This CDR3 has 14 residues. V shed 3 bases and J shed 7 bases, with 15 bases lying between them. The CDR3 sequence: CSVDPGGSGEKLFF. The CDR3 DNA sequence: TGCAGCGTTGACCCTGGGGGGAGTGGTGAAAAACTGTTTTTT.

This clone appeared once. The chain employs TRBV2 and TRBJ2-7; maybe TRBD1 (6 bases). This CDR3 comprises 13 residues. Trimming took 8 bases from V and 4 from J, leaving 15 bases between them. Germline CDR1 reads SNHLY; CDR2 reads FYNNEI. The CDR3 spells CASRTGTPYEQYF. CDR3 DNA: TGTGCCAGCCGCACCGGGACACCATACGAGCAGTACTTC. Using reference TRBV2 and TRBJ2-7 for the parts outside the CDR3, the full variable domain is EPEVTQTPSHQVTQMGQEVILRCVPISNHLYFYWYRQILGQKVEFLVSFYNNEISEKSEIFDDQFSVERPDGSNFTLKIRSTKLEDSAMYFCASRTGTPYEQYFGPGTRLTVT.

Points on this clone: Other DNA variants within this sample encode the same CDR3. This CDR3 is CAWTRTANTEAFF. The CDR3 DNA sequence: TGTGCCTGGACCCGGACAGCGAACACTGAAGCTTTCTTT. The rearrangement links TRBV30 to TRBJ1-1; D is possibly TRBD1 (6 bases). V lost 4 bases and J lost 1, with 10 bases in between. The CDR3 has 13 residues. Germline CDR1 and CDR2: GTSNPN and SVGIG (reference sequence).

The chain has TRBV29-1 and TRBJ2-2, with 8 bases that match TRBD2. Losses at the gene ends were 7 bases for V and 4 bases for J; bases not matched to a gene: 5. The CDR3 spans 13 residues. Per the germline V gene, CDR1 is SQVTM and CDR2 is ANQGSEA. CDR3: CSAQAGGTGELFF. The DNA of the CDR3 is TGCAGCGCCCAGGCGGGGGGCACCGGGGAGCTGTTTTTT.

This chain joins TRBV7-8 and TRBJ2-7; TRBD2 matches at 14 bases. Germline assignment: CDR1 SGHVS and CDR2 FQNEAQ. CDR3 length equals 20 residues. V dropped 5 bases and J dropped 4; count of bases not matched to a gene: 19. For the CDR3, the DNA is TGTGCCAGCAGCATGAACACCGGGACTAGCGGGAGAAGGTTTAGTTACGAGCAGTACTTC. Translated, it gives CASSMNTGTSGRRFSYEQYF. The full variable domain, its missing parts supplied by reference TRBV7-8 and TRBJ2-7, is GAGVSQSPRYKVAKRGQDVALRCDPISGHVSLFWYQQALGQGPEFLTYFQNEAQLDKSGLPSDRFFAERPEGSVSTLKIQRTQQEDSAVYLCASSMNTGTSGRRFSYEQYFGPGTRLTVT.

The chain links TRBV18 to TRBJ2-7; D is tentatively TRBD1 or TRBD2 (5 bases each). V shed 1 base and J shed 2 bases, with 15 bases lying between them. The CDR3 sequence is 16 residues long. Germline-derived CDR1 and CDR2 are KGHSH and LQKENI. CDR3 residues: CASSPQFGARAYEQYF. CDR3 coding DNA: TGTGCCAGCTCACCACAGTTCGGGGCCCGCGCCTACGAGCAGTACTTC. The whole variable domain, filled in from reference TRBV18 and TRBJ2-7, reads NAGVMQNPRHLVRRRGQEARLRCSPMKGHSHVYWYRQLPEEGLKFMVYLQKENIIDESGMPKERFSAEFPKEGPSILRIQQVVRGDSAAYFCASSPQFGARAYEQYFGPGTRLTVT.

This clone was counted a few times. This chain connects TRBV23-1 to TRBJ1-2; D gene unclear. TRBV23-1 falls under the ORF class, with uncertain function. The CDR3 totals 13 residues. The V end was cut by 6 bases, the J end by 5 bases, with 13 bases between. CDR3 DNA sequence: TGCGCCAGCAGCTCGACGGGGAGATATGGCTACACCTTC. Translated, it gives CASSSTGRYGYTF.